One and the same sample provided the 3 T cell receptor beta chains below, sequenced in a study of Ad26.COV2.S vaccination and SARS-CoV-2 variants. Sequencing used immunoSEQ multiplex PCR; TCRdb keeps in-frame clones, though not all of them. The data hold about 350,000 clones, with about 92% observed a single time. The material was peripheral blood, obtained after recovery from COVID-19. The source of these receptors is a human donor who had recovered from COVID-19.

This chain uses TRBV10-3 with TRBJ2-5; D might be TRBD1 (6 bases). The germline V gene has CDR1 ENHRY and CDR2 SYGVKD. V gave up 3 bases and J gave up 2 bases, with 10 bases separating them. This CDR3 region has 14 residues. In nucleotides, the CDR3 is TGTGCCATCAGTGATACAGGGATTCAAGAGACCCAGTACTTC. Translated, it gives CAISDTGIQETQYF.

The chain links TRBV11-2 to TRBJ1-1, with unresolved D. CDR1 is SGHAT, CDR2 FQNNGV, per germline. Trimming stripped 1 base from V and 6 bases from J, with 9 bases between. This CDR3 comprises 13 residues. The CDR3 DNA sequence: TGTGCCAGCAGCTTAGGAGGTTTAGCTGAAGCTTTCTTT. Residues: CASSLGGLAEAFF.

The chain carries TRBV18 and TRBJ2-7; TRBD1 aligns across 8 bases. Germline CDR1 KGHSH, CDR2 LQKENI. This CDR3 is 16 amino acids long. With 4 bases clipped from V and 1 base from J, the junction kept 9 bases outside the gene matches. The CDR3 reads CASSLLGTGASYEQYF. CDR3 bases: TGTGCCAGCTCACTCCTCGGGACAGGCGCTTCCTACGAGCAGTACTTC.